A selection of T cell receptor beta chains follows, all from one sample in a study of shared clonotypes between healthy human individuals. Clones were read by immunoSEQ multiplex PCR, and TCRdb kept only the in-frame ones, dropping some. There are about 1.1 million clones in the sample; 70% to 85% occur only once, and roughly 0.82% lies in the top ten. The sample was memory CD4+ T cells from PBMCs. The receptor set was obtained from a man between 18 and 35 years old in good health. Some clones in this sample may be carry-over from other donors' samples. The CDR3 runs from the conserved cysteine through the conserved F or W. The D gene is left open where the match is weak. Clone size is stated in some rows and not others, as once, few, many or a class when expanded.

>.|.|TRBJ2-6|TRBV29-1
CSVGLEGSGANVLTF
TGCAGCGTAGGCTTGGAGGGCTCTGGGGCCAACGTCCTGACTTTC
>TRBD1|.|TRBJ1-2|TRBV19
CASRGQGQDGYTF
TGTGCCAGTAGGGGACAGGGACAGGATGGCTACACCTTC
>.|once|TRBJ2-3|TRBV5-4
CASSPSNPDTQYF
TGTGCCAGCAGCCCGAGCAACCCAGATACGCAGTATTTT
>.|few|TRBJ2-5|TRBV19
CASSMIGGSQYF
TGTGCCAGTAGTATGATTGGGGGGTCCCAGTACTTC
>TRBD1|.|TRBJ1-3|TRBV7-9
CASSSPDRVPSF
TGTGCCAGCAGTTCACCCGACAGGGTCCCCTCTTTT
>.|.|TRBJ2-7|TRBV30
CAWSEGLSYEQYF
TGTGCCTGGAGTGAAGGGCTCTCCTACGAGCAGTACTTC
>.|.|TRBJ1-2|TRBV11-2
CASRQTVNGYTF
TGTGCCAGCAGACAGACAGTCAATGGCTACACCTTC
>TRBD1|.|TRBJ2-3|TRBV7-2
CASSFLWGQGRSTDTQYF
TGTGCCAGCAGCTTCCTTTGGGGACAGGGGCGGAGCACAGATACGCAGTATTTT
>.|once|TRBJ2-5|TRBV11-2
CASSFRPGGLTETQYF
TGTGCCAGCAGCTTCCGACCGGGGGGCTTAACGGAGACCCAGTACTTC
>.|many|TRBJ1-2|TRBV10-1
CASSLFNYGYTF
TGCGCCAGCAGTCTCTTTAACTATGGCTACACCTTC
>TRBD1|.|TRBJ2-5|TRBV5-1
CASSLGTGGETQYF
TGCGCCAGCAGCTTAGGGACAGGGGGAGAGACCCAGTACTTC
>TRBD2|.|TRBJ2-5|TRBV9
CASSVGGSGRETQYF
TGTGCCAGCAGCGTAGGGGGGAGCGGGAGAGAGACCCAGTACTTC
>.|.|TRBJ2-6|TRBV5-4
CASSPFQGWGANVLTF
TGTGCCAGCAGCCCATTTCAGGGGTGGGGGGCCAACGTCCTGACTTTC
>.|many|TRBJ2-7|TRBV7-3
CASSLGPTQGPTHF
TGTGCCAGCAGCTTAGGCCCAACACAGGGACCTACCCACTTC
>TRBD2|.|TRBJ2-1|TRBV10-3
CAISPAVASGDNEQFF
TGTGCCATCAGCCCCGCTGTGGCTAGCGGGGACAATGAGCAGTTCTTC
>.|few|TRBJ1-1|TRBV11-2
CASSLRAGLEAFF
TGTGCCAGCAGCTTAAGAGCAGGGCTTGAAGCTTTCTTT
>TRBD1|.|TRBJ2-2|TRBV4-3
CASSALTGGDTGELFF
TGCGCCAGCAGCGCCCTGACAGGGGGGGACACCGGGGAGCTGTTTTTT
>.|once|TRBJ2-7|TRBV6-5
CASSYRGYEQYF
TGTGCCAGCAGTTATCGAGGCTACGAGCAGTACTTC
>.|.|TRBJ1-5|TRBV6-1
CASSPDGTGPQHF
TGTGCCAGCAGTCCTGACGGTACAGGGCCCCAGCATTTT
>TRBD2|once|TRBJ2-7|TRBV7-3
CASSLSRTSSAYEQYF
TGTGCCAGCAGCTTAAGCCGGACTAGCAGTGCCTACGAGCAGTACTTC
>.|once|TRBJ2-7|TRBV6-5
CASSNGGQGAYEQYF
TGTGCCAGCAGCAACGGGGGCCAGGGGGCCTACGAGCAGTACTTC
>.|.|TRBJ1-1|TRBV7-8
CASSLGGGRNTEAFF
TGTGCCAGCAGCTTAGGGGGCGGAAGGAACACTGAAGCTTTCTTT
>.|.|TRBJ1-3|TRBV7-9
CASSLVQGGGNTIYF
TGTGCCAGCAGCTTAGTGCAGGGTGGAGGAAACACCATATATTTT
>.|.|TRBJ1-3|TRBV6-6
CASSYDTGSGNTIYF
TGTGCCAGCAGTTACGACACAGGGTCAGGAAACACCATATATTTT
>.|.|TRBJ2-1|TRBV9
CASSLAHSSYNEQFF
TGTGCCAGCAGCTTAGCCCACAGCTCCTACAATGAGCAGTTCTTC
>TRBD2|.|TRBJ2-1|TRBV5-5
CASSFSVAGGEQFF
TGTGCCAGCAGCTTTAGTGTCGCGGGAGGTGAGCAGTTCTTC
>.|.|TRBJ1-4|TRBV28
CASSTQGAANEKLFF
TGTGCCAGCAGTACCCAGGGAGCGGCTAATGAAAAACTGTTTTTT
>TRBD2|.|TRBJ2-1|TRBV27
CASSFEAGGNEQFF
TGTGCCAGCAGTTTTGAGGCGGGGGGCAATGAGCAGTTCTTC
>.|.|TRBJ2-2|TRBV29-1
CSVGTLHTGELFF
TGCAGCGTGGGGACTCTGCACACCGGGGAGCTGTTTTTT
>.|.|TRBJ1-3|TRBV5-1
CASSSNPGNSENTIYF
TGCGCCAGCAGCTCAAATCCAGGGAACTCTGAAAACACCATATATTTT
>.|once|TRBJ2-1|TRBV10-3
CAISGIISGYNEQFF
TGTGCCATCAGTGGAATCATCTCGGGGTACAATGAGCAGTTCTTC
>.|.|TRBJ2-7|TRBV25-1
CASSVAGQRTYEQYF
TGTGCCAGCAGTGTGGCGGGACAGAGAACCTACGAGCAGTACTTC
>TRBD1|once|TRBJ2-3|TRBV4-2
CASSQVTQGVKDTQYF
TGTGCCAGCAGCCAAGTTACACAGGGGGTTAAAGATACGCAGTATTTT
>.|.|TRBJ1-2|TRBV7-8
CASSTDTYGYTF
TGTGCCAGCAGCACCGACACCTATGGCTACACCTTC
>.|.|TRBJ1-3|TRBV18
CASSPGVSGNTIYF
TGTGCCAGCTCACCTGGGGTTTCTGGAAACACCATATATTTT
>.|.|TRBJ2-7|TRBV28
CASSLFGGTYEQYF
TGTGCCAGCAGTTTATTTGGCGGGACTTACGAGCAGTACTTC
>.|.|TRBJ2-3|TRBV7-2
CASSLDLAVSTDTQYF
TGTGCCAGCAGCTTAGATCTAGCTGTGAGCACAGATACGCAGTATTTT